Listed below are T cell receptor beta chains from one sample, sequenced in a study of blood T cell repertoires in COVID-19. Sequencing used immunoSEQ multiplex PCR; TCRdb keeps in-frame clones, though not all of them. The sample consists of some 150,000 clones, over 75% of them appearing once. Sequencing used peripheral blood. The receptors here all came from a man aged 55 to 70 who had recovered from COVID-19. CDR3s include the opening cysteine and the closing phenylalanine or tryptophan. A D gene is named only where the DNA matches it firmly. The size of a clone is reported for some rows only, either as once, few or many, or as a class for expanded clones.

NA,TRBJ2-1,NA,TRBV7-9,TGTGCCAGCAGCCAGGACAGACCCAGCTCCTACAATGAGCAGTTCTTC,CASSQDRPSSYNEQFF
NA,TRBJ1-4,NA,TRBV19,TGTGCCAGTAGTCCTCGTGGCCGTAATGAAAAACTGTTTTTT,CASSPRGRNEKLFF
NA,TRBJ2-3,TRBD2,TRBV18,TGTGCCAGCTCACCAGCAGCGGGGGGACCAGATACGCAGTATTTT,CASSPAAGGPDTQYF
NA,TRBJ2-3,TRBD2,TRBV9,TGTGCCAGCAGCCCGTTAGCGGGGGTGAACACAGATACGCAGTATTTT,CASSPLAGVNTDTQYF
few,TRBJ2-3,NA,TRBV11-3,TGTGCCAGCAGCCCCTACAGGGAGGATACGCAGTATTTT,CASSPYREDTQYF
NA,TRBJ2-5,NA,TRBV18,TGTGCCAGCTCACCTCCCCAGGACAGAATTTCTCAAGAGACCCAGTACTTC,CASSPPQDRISQETQYF
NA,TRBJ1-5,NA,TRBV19,TGTGCCAGTAGTATATTTAGTCTCGGGGTGGAACAGCCCCAGCATTTT,CASSIFSLGVEQPQHF
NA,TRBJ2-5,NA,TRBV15,TGTGCCACCAGCACTGCCGCGGAGACCCAGTACTTC,CATSTAAETQYF
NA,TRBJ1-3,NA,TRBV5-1,TGCGCCAGCAGCTTGTCAGTCTCTACAGGGAACGGGTGGGGAAACACCATATATTTT,CASSLSVSTGNGWGNTIYF
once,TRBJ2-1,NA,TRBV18,TGTGCCAGCTCACCTCCAGGGTCCGAGGAGCAGTTCTTC,CASSPPGSEEQFF
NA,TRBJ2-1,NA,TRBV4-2,TGTGCCAGCAGCCAAGGCTCTCTTGAGGCATACAATGAGCAGTTCTTC,CASSQGSLEAYNEQFF
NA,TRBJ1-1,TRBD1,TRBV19,TGTGCCAGTAAAGCGCCGAGGGACAGAAACACTGAAGCTTTCTTT,CASKAPRDRNTEAFF
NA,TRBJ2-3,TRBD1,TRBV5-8,TGTGCCAGCAGCCTGACAGGGGAGGTGACAGATACGCAGTATTTT,CASSLTGEVTDTQYF
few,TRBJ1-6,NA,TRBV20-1,TGCAGTGGTAATGCGAATTCACCCCTCCACTTT,CSGNANSPLHF
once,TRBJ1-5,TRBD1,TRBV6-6,TGTGCCAGCAGCTCGTTGGACAGGGTGGATCAGCCCCAGCATTTT,CASSSLDRVDQPQHF
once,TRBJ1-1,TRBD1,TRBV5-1,TGCGCCAGCAAGGGACAGGAAAACACTGAAGCTTTCTTT,CASKGQENTEAFF
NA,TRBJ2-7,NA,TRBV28,TGTGCCAGCAGACCTACAGGGAATGTCGGCGGCGAGCAGTACTTC,CASRPTGNVGGEQYF
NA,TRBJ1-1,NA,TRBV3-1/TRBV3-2,TGTGCCAGCAGCCAGGTTGACAGGTACACTGAAGCTTTCTTT,CASSQVDRYTEAFF
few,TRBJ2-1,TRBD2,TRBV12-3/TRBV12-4,TGTGCCAGCAGTTTTGGGACTAGCTATGAGCAGTTCTTC,CASSFGTSYEQFF
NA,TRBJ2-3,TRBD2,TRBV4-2,TGTGCCAGCAGCCAAACTAGCGGGGGGCGCAGCACAGATACGCAGTATTTT,CASSQTSGGRSTDTQYF
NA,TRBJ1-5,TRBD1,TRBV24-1,TGTGCCACCAGTGATAGCCGGGACAGGTTTCAGCCCCAGCATTTT,CATSDSRDRFQPQHF
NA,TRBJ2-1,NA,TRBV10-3,TGTGCCATCTTGAGGGTAGCGGACAATGAGCAGTTCTTC,CAILRVADNEQFF
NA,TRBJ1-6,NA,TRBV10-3,TGTGCCATCAGTTCCAGGGTTGGAGATTCACCCCTCCACTTT,CAISSRVGDSPLHF
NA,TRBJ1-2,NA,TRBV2,TGTGCCAGCAAATTGCCTCCGGGAGCTAACTATGGCTACACCTTC,CASKLPPGANYGYTF
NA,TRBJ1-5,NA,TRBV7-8,TGTGCCAGCAGCCAGGAGGTGATCCCCCAGCATTTT,CASSQEVIPQHF
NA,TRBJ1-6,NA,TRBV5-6,TGTGCCAGCAGCGGGGGGGCGTTTTATAATTCACCCCTCCACTTT,CASSGGAFYNSPLHF
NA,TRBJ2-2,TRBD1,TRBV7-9,TGTGCCAGCAGCCTCCCCCGGGACAGGGGGATCGGGGAGCTGTTTTTT,CASSLPRDRGIGELFF
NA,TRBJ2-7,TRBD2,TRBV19,TGTGCCAGTAGTATTGGTGGGACTAGCGAATACGAGCAGTACTTC,CASSIGGTSEYEQYF
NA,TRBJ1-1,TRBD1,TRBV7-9,TGTGCCAGCAGCTCAACCGGACAGGGGGCAGGCACTGAAGCTTTCTTT,CASSSTGQGAGTEAFF
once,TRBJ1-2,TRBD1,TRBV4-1,TGCGCCAGCAGCCAGGGGACAGCATATGGCTACACCTTC,CASSQGTAYGYTF
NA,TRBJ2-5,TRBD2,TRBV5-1,TGCGCCAGCAGCCGAAACGCGGGGGAAGAGACCCAGTACTTC,CASSRNAGEETQYF
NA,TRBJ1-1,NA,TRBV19,TGTGCCAGTAGTATACTAGGGGCTGAAGCTTTCTTT,CASSILGAEAFF
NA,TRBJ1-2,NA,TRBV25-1,TGTGCCAGCAGTGACACTAAACCGGGTTTGGGCTACACCTTC,CASSDTKPGLGYTF
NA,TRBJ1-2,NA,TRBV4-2,TGTGCCAGCAGCCCTTCAGGGTTTTGGAGCGACACCTTC,CASSPSGFWSDTF
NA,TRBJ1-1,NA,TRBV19,TGTGCCAGTAGTATAGATCTATTCAGGCCAAACACTGAAGCTTTCTTT,CASSIDLFRPNTEAFF
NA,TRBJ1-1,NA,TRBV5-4,TGTGCCAGCAGCGGGAGGTTGAACACTGAAGCTTTCTTT,CASSGRLNTEAFF
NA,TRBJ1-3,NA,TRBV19,TGTGCCAGTAGTGTGGCCCTCGGGGGAAACACCATATATTTT,CASSVALGGNTIYF
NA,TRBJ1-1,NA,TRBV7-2,TGTGCCAGCAGACAGGGAGCGAACACTGAAGCTTTCTTT,CASRQGANTEAFF
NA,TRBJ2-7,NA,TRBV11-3,TGTGCCAGCAGTTCCGGGTCCTCAACATCCTACGAGCAGTACTTC,CASSSGSSTSYEQYF
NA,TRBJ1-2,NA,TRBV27,TGTGCCAGCAGTTTACAGGGATATGGCTACACCTTC,CASSLQGYGYTF
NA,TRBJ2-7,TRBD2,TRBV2,TGTGCCAGCGTTCCTCAGACTAGCGGATCGTACGAGCAGTACTTC,CASVPQTSGSYEQYF
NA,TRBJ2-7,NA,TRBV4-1,TGCGCCAGCAGCCAAGAAGCTGGGGGGGCCTCCCTAAAGTCCTACGAGCAGTACTTC,CASSQEAGGASLKSYEQYF
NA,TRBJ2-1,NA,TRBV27,TGTGCCAGCATCCCAGGGAGGGGGGATGAGCAGTTCTTC,CASIPGRGDEQFF
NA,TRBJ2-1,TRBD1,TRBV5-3,TGTGCCAAAGGCACCGGGACAGTCTACAATGAGCAGTTCTTC,CAKGTGTVYNEQFF
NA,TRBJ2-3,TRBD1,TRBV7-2,TGTGCCAGCAGCTTCGGACAGGGACCAGATACGCAGTATTTT,CASSFGQGPDTQYF
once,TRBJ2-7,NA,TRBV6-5,TGTGCCAGCAGCAGGGAGGGGGGGCCGGGCGAGCAGTACTTC,CASSREGGPGEQYF
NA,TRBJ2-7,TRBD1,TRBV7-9,TGTGCCAGCAGCTCCGTGACAGGGGGGTACGAGCAGTACTTC,CASSSVTGGYEQYF
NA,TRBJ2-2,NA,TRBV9,TGTGCCAGCACCCCTAGGCTAGCAGAAAACACCGGGGAGCTGTTTTTT,CASTPRLAENTGELFF
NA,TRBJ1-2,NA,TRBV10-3,TGTGCCATCAGTGCAGAGGGAACTGGTTTGGGTGACGATGGCTACACCTTC,CAISAEGTGLGDDGYTF
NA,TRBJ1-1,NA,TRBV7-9,TGTGCCAGCAGCTTAGAACCCACGGCTGAAGCTTTCTTT,CASSLEPTAEAFF
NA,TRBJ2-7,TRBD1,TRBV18,TGTGCCAGCTCTAGGGGGCCGGAGAACTACGAGCAGTACTTC,CASSRGPENYEQYF
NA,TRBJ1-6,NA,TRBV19,TGTGCCAGTAGTATAGGGTCAGTGCCCAATTCACCCCTCCACTTT,CASSIGSVPNSPLHF
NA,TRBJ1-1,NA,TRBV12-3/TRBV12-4,TGTGCCAGCAGTTTAGGAGAGGAAGCTTTCTTT,CASSLGEEAFF
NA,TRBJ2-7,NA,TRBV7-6,TGTGCCAGCAGCCTCAAAGGAGGGGTTTCCTACGAGCAGTACTTC,CASSLKGGVSYEQYF
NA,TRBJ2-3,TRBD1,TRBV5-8,TGTGCCAGCAGCTTGGCCCTTCTTTGGGACAGGCCCACAGATACGCAGTATTTT,CASSLALLWDRPTDTQYF
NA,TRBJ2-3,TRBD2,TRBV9,TGTGCCAGCAGCGTAGACTTGCGGGGGGGCCTGGATACGCAGTATTTT,CASSVDLRGGLDTQYF
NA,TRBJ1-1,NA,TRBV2,TGTGCCAGCAGCGTGTACACTGAAGCTTTCTTT,CASSVYTEAFF
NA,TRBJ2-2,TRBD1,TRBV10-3,TGTGCCATTACACCAGGGGGCGCGAACACCGGGGAGCTGTTTTTT,CAITPGGANTGELFF
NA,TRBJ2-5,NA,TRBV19,TGTGCCAGTAGTGTACAGGGTTCCCAAGAGACCCAGTACTTC,CASSVQGSQETQYF
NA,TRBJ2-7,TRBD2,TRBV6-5,TGTGCCAGCAGTTACGGCACTAGCGGTTACTACGAGCAGTACTTC,CASSYGTSGYYEQYF